These 2 T cell receptor beta chains came from one sample sequenced in a study of shared clonotypes between healthy human individuals (TCRdb year 2020). Libraries were made using the immunoSEQ multiplex PCR assay. In TCRdb, the immuneACCESS table is reduced to in-frame sequences with V and J assigned. These tables do not hold every clone; where another copy was compared, an unresolved V gene accounts for under half, and the others remain unexplained. The sample profile shows 2 million to 2.5 million clones; more than 90% of them were found once. The ten largest clones take up over 0.1% of the sample. The sample comprised naive CD4+ T cells sorted from blood. The cell subset or site label of this sample denotes: CD45RA+ positively selected. These TCRs come from a man younger than 30 in good health.

DNA of the CDR3: TGTGCCAGCAGCTTAACGTTCAGGGAGACCCAGTACTTC. This codes for CASSLTFRETQYF. V gene TRBV7-3 combines with J gene TRBJ2-5; D call uncertain. The germline V gene encodes CDR1 SGHTA and CDR2 FQGTGA. There are 13 residues in the CDR3. Trimming removed 0 bases from V and 5 bases from J, with 7 bases in between.

The chain joins TRBV6-1 to TRBJ1-4; D remains ambiguous. Trimming removed 8 bases from V and 0 bases from J, with 13 bases in between. This CDR3 has 15 residues. The germline V gene has CDR1 MNHNS and CDR2 SASEGT. The CDR3 sequence is CASRAHLSTNEKLFF. The CDR3 DNA reads as TGTGCCAGCCGCGCCCACCTTTCAACTAATGAAAAACTGTTTTTT.